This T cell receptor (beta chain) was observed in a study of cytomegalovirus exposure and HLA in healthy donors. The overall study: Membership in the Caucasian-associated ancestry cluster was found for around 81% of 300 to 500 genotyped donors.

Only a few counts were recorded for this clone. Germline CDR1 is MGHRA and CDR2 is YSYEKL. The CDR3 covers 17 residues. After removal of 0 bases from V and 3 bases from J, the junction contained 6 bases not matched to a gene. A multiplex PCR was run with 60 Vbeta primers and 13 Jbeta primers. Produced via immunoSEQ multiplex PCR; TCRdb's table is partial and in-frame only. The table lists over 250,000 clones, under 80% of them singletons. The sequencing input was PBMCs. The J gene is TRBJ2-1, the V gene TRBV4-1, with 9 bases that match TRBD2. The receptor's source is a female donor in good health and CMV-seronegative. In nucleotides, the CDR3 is TGCGCCAGCAGCCAAGATGGAGTAGCGGGAGTCTACAATGAGCAGTTCTTC. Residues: CASSQDGVAGVYNEQFF.